A single TCR beta chain is shown here with its context. The antigen it binds to is not known. Base-call qualities are not available, and no considerably larger clone is one nucleotide away. TCRbeta CDR3 regions were amplified from genomic DNA by means of the immunoSEQ Assay, a bias-controlled multiplex PCR. As for how the authors treated the data: The number of nucleated cells in each sample was estimated from the amplification of reference gene primers within the assay. Sequence reads were collapsed and filtered to measure the absolute abundance of every unique TCRbeta CDR3 rearrangement. For each sample, productive Simpson clonality was calculated by taking the square root of Simpson's diversity index across productive rearrangements. This immuneACCESS table, as held by TCRdb, lists in-frame sequences with V and J called but not all clones. Of the missing ones, under half trace to an unresolved V gene in checked studies; the others have no known cause. That table gives V, J and clone size, and the DNA gave D and trimming. This sample has 180,000 or so clones in its table, and roughly 80% of those were observed once. Of the sample, 11% falls within the top ten clones.

CDR1 SGHRS and CDR2 YFSETQ are derived from the germline V gene. From cysteine to phenylalanine, the CDR3 is 13 amino acids long. The kept DNA is CDR3 alone, 39 bases in frame from the first base. V loses 4 bases of germline sequence and J loses 1 base, and the interval between the two ends is 8 bases. The sample is drawn from a study of blood T cell repertoires in COVID-19 (dated by TCRdb to about 2020). General notes on the study: Samples covering the acute and convalescent phases of COVID-19 were provided by collaborators in the United States, Italy and Spain. The prospective study material was composed of cDNA or gDNA derived from T cells, B-cell-depleted T cells, or PBMCs. Deeply sampled blood TCRbeta repertoires from subjects exposed to, actively infected with, or recovered from COVID-19 were included in the dataset. The repertoires were released in a freely available public database meant as a resource for research on the immune response to SARS-CoV-2. The samples were drawn from the first 160 participants of the ongoing ImmuneRACE study and from about 1,200 subjects provided by 6 global collaborators. The sample metadata nearly always contained a de-identified subject ID, COVID-19 status, age in years and sex. Where HLA class I and class II types were available, the types were taken from metadata supplied by the sample provider, not from assay-based typing.

One collaborating source in Seattle enrolled patients while the patients were actively infected and followed the patients over time throughout the course of disease. Whole blood was collected in K2EDTA tubes by collaborating institutions according to the institutions' own protocols. Collaborator samples were shipped for TCRbeta analysis as frozen whole blood, isolated PBMCs, or DNA extracted from either sample type. Beyond this particular receptor, the publication reports: How much clinical and demographic metadata was included differed by source and by participant, and the metadata was provided uncurated.

Rearrangement joined TRBV5-1 to TRBJ2-5; TRBD2 is possibly the D segment (6 matching bases). Sequencing was done on a sample of peripheral blood. The sequence was obtained from a woman aged 40 to 49 with COVID-19, enrolled during active disease. The CDR3: CASSGEAQETQYF. The DNA sequence is TGCGCCAGCAGCGGGGAGGCCCAAGAGACCCAGTACTTC.